These 29 T cell receptor beta chains came from one sample sequenced in a study of cytomegalovirus exposure and HLA in healthy donors. The PCR used 60 Vbeta and 13 Jbeta primers. The data were produced by immunoSEQ multiplex PCR, yet TCRdb's version contains in-frame clones alone and is incomplete. The data contain about 190,000 clones, under 85% of them seen just once; the ten biggest clones take up roughly a tenth. The sample consisted of PBMCs. The receptors were gathered from a woman aged 45 to 65 in good health and CMV-seropositive.

The chain employs TRBV7-7 and TRBJ1-3; 7 bases agree with TRBD1. Per germline, CDR1 SSHAT and CDR2 FNYEAQ (reference sequence). J was trimmed by 0 bases and V by 6 bases; bases with no gene match: 26. This CDR3 spans 22 amino acids. CDR3 nucleotides: TGTGCCAGCAGGATAACTGTAGGGGGCGTCGTCTTTATACACTACTCTGGAAACACCATATATTTT. Protein sequence: CASRITVGGVVFIHYSGNTIYF.

The chain recombines TRBV10-3 with TRBJ2-5, with 13 positions matching TRBD2. Germline lookup yields CDR1 ENHRY and CDR2 SYGVKD. CDR3 length: 16 residues. V lost 8 bases and J lost 0; bases outside the gene matches: 6. CDR3 sequence: CAIGTSGAAYQETQYF. CDR3 coding DNA: TGTGCCATCGGGACTAGCGGGGCCGCATACCAAGAGACCCAGTACTTC.

This clone was recorded once. The rearrangement links TRBV5-6 to TRBJ1-3, with D hard to call. There are 16 residues in the CDR3. Germline loops: CDR1 SGHDT, CDR2 YYEEEE. V was cut by 3 bases and J by 2 bases, with 15 bases left in between. CDR3 residues: CASSSVGGLAGNTIYF. The CDR3 DNA is TGTGCCAGCAGCTCGGTGGGAGGACTGGCTGGAAACACCATATATTTT.

The rearrangement links TRBV27 to TRBJ1-1; D might be TRBD1 (6 bases). The CDR3 is 13 amino acids. V lost 6 bases and J 8 bases, leaving 16 bases between the germline ends. Germline values: CDR1 MNHEY, CDR2 SMNVEV (reference sequence). CDR3 sequence: CASSFLQGNEAFF. DNA for the CDR3: TGTGCCAGCAGCTTTTTACAGGGTAACGAAGCTTTCTTT.

The chain is built from TRBV30 and TRBJ2-7; D gene uncertain. The CDR3 is made up of 15 amino acids. Germline assignment: CDR1 GTSNPN and CDR2 SVGIG (reference sequence). V was clipped by 0 bases and J by 1 base, with 13 bases between them. CDR3 coding DNA: TGTGCCTGGAGTGTACTGGCAGGCGAATCCTACGAGCAGTACTTC. Translating gives CAWSVLAGESYEQYF.

V gene TRBV2 combines with J gene TRBJ2-2; D perhaps matches TRBD1 (6 bases). V lost 5 bases, J lost 1 base, and 8 bases lay in between. This CDR3 spans 14 amino acids. Looked up from germline, CDR1 is SNHLY and CDR2 is FYNNEI. CDR3 loop: CASSWDKNTGELFF. CDR3 DNA sequence: TGTGCCAGCAGTTGGGACAAGAACACCGGGGAGCTGTTTTTT.

V gene TRBV6-1 combines with J gene TRBJ1-5; 7 nucleotides line up with TRBD1. CDR3 length: 16 amino acids. The germline gives CDR1 MNHNS, CDR2 SASEGT. V was pared by 3 bases and J by 1 base, with 6 bases of the junction left unmatched. Written as DNA, the CDR3 is TGTGCCAGCAGTGAGACAGGGTCGGGCAGCAATCAGCCCCAGCATTTT. It translates to CASSETGSGSNQPQHF.

This sequence joins TRBV27 and TRBJ2-3; maybe TRBD1 (6 bases). Trimming removed 2 bases at V and 1 base at J, with 16 bases between. CDR1 and CDR2 (germline): MNHEY, SMNVEV (reference sequence). This CDR3 region has 17 residues. CDR3 nucleotides: TGTGCCAGCAGTTTACAAGTTCGGGCAGGGGGCACAGATACGCAGTATTTT. It is translated as CASSLQVRAGGTDTQYF.

The chain links TRBV7-7 to TRBJ2-5, with 9 bases identical to TRBD1. Germline CDR1 and CDR2: SSHAT and FNYEAQ (reference sequence). Losses at the gene ends were 6 bases for V and 5 bases for J; bases not matched to a gene: 7. This CDR3 comprises 14 residues. CDR3 residues: CASSSTGGRETQYF. The CDR3 region has the DNA TGTGCCAGCAGTAGTACAGGGGGCAGGGAGACCCAGTACTTC.

The chain links TRBV7-9 to TRBJ1-1, with a tentative D call TRBD1 (5 bases). V was shortened by 7 bases and J by 0 bases, with 15 bases between the two germline ends. The CDR3 totals 15 residues. The V gene's germline CDR1 is SEHNR and CDR2 FQNEAQ (reference sequence). The CDR3 bases are TGTGCCAGCACTCAATTCGGGGGGATGAACACTGAAGCTTTCTTT. Protein sequence: CASTQFGGMNTEAFF.

This chain joins TRBV18 and TRBJ1-1, with D perhaps matching TRBD1 (6 bases). V shed 6 bases and J shed 1 base, with 12 bases lying between them. CDR3 length equals 14 residues. The germline gives CDR1 KGHSH, CDR2 LQKENI. The CDR3 is CASSTAQGNTEAFF. The CDR3 DNA follows: TGTGCCAGCTCCACGGCACAGGGGAACACTGAAGCTTTCTTT. Combining the CDR3 with reference TRBV18 and TRBJ1-1 gives the whole variable domain NAGVMQNPRHLVRRRGQEARLRCSPMKGHSHVYWYRQLPEEGLKFMVYLQKENIIDESGMPKERFSAEFPKEGPSILRIQQVVRGDSAAYFCASSTAQGNTEAFFGQGTRLTVV.

The chain is built from TRBV6-5 and TRBJ2-5; 9 bases match TRBD1. Germline trimming cut 7 bases from V and 5 bases from J; bases unmatched to any gene: 11. There are 15 residues in the CDR3. The germline V gene encodes CDR1 MNHEY and CDR2 SVGAGI. The CDR3 sequence is CASMSGTGLVETQYF. The DNA of the CDR3 is TGTGCCAGCATGTCCGGGACAGGGTTAGTGGAGACCCAGTACTTC.

The chain joins TRBV18 to TRBJ2-5, with 8 positions matching TRBD1. The CDR3 length is 14 residues. Germline assignment: CDR1 KGHSH and CDR2 LQKENI. The ends lost 5 bases at V and 3 bases at J; junction bases unmatched: 5. Written as DNA, the CDR3 is TGTGCCAGCTCATCGGACAGGGTTGAAGAGACCCAGTACTTC. Translated, it gives CASSSDRVEETQYF.

This chain links TRBV4-3 with TRBJ1-4; D uncertain. The CDR3 length is 13 residues. V lost 4 bases, J lost 5 bases, and 8 bases lay in between. Per germline, CDR1 LGHNA and CDR2 YSLEER. CDR3 in amino acids: CASSLWPNEKLFF. In DNA form, the CDR3 reads TGCGCCAGCAGCCTATGGCCCAATGAAAAACTGTTTTTT.

This sequence joins TRBV7-7 and TRBJ2-3, with D perhaps TRBD2 (6 bases). The CDR3 runs to 15 residues. From germline, CDR1 is SSHAT and CDR2 FNYEAQ (reference sequence). Between the trimmed V and J ends, which lost 1 base and 4 bases, there was a span of 12 bases. Written as DNA, the CDR3 is TGTGCCAGCAGCTTAGTGCCAGGAGGGGCAGATACGCAGTATTTT. It is translated as CASSLVPGGADTQYF.

The chain uses TRBV7-2 and TRBJ1-2; D may be TRBD1 (5 bases). The CDR3 totals 16 residues. V was cut by 1 base and J by 7 bases, with 19 bases left in between. The germline V gene encodes CDR1 SGHTA and CDR2 FQGNSA. The CDR3 sequence is CASSLGGRGGLGGYTF. The CDR3 DNA is TGTGCCAGCAGCTTAGGAGGGCGGGGGGGACTGGGTGGCTACACCTTC.

This sequence joins TRBV9 and TRBJ1-1; 11 nucleotides align to TRBD1. CDR3 length: 16 amino acids. Germline trimming cut 1 base from V and 6 bases from J; bases unmatched to any gene: 8. Germline CDR1 and CDR2: SGDLS and YYNGEE. CDR3 region: CASSVSGQGAIAEAFF. CDR3 DNA sequence: TGTGCCAGCAGCGTATCTGGACAGGGGGCCATCGCTGAAGCTTTCTTT.

The gene calls are TRBV4-3 and TRBJ2-7, with 8 bases fitting TRBD2. CDR1 is LGHNA and CDR2 is YSLEER in the germline V gene. The CDR3 runs 15 residues. J gave up 3 bases and V 4 bases, and 8 bases lay outside the gene matches. The CDR3 DNA reads as TGCGCCAGCAGCCCGGGGGGGTGGATCGACTACGAGCAGTACTTC. It yields the protein CASSPGGWIDYEQYF.

The chain recombines TRBV11-3 with TRBJ2-2; D may be TRBD1 (6 bases). Per germline, CDR1 SGHNT and CDR2 YENEEA. The CDR3 runs 15 residues. Trimming removed 5 bases from V and 9 bases from J, with 19 bases in between. The chain's CDR3 is CASSPQTGVGRELFF. The CDR3, as DNA: TGTGCCAGCAGCCCCCAGACAGGTGTTGGACGGGAGCTGTTTTTT. Complete variable domain (other parts from reference TRBV11-3 and TRBJ2-2): EAGVVQSPRYKIIEKKQPVAFWCNPISGHNTLYWYLQNLGQGPELLIRYENEEAVDDSQLPKDRFSAERLKGVDSTLKIQPAELGDSAVYLCASSPQTGVGRELFFGEGSRLTVL.

The chain uses TRBV28 and TRBJ1-2, with a tentative D call TRBD1 (6 bases). Trimming took 6 bases from V and 8 from J, leaving 13 bases between them. This CDR3 has 12 residues. Germline CDR1 reads MDHEN; CDR2 reads SYDVKM. DNA for the CDR3: TGTGCCAGCAGCCTCAGGGGACACGGCTACACCTTC. Its protein is CASSLRGHGYTF.

This chain joins TRBV7-3 and TRBJ2-1; 15 positions match TRBD2. Germline V gene lookup returns CDR1 SGHTA and CDR2 FQGTGA. Trimming at V came to 5 bases and at J to 6 bases, leaving 5 bases not matched to a gene. The CDR3 covers 16 residues. In DNA form, the CDR3 reads TGTGCCAGCAGCCTGTGGACTAGCGGGGGGGCCAATGAGCAGTTCTTC. This sequence encodes CASSLWTSGGANEQFF. Supplemented by reference TRBV7-3 and TRBJ2-1, the full variable domain reads GAGVSQTPSNKVTEKGKYVELRCDPISGHTALYWYRQSLGQGPEFLIYFQGTGAADDSGLPNDRFFAVRPEGSVSTLKIQRTERGDSAVYLCASSLWTSGGANEQFFGPGTRLTVL.

The chain carries TRBV11-3 and TRBJ2-3; 9 nucleotides match TRBD2. Unmatched junction bases numbered 5, after V lost 5 bases and J lost 5 bases. This CDR3 comprises 14 residues. Germline loops: CDR1 SGHNT, CDR2 YENEEA. The DNA for the CDR3 is TGTGCCAGCAGCAACAAAGCGGGGGGAGATACGCAGTATTTT. Protein: CASSNKAGGDTQYF.

This chain uses TRBV5-6 with TRBJ2-1; TRBD2 agrees at 8 bases. The trim removed 3 bases at V and 4 bases at J, leaving 9 bases unmatched. CDR1 and CDR2 (germline): SGHDT, YYEEEE. The CDR3 has 16 residues. The CDR3: CASSSALAGQYNEQFF. CDR3 nucleotides: TGTGCCAGCAGCTCGGCTTTAGCGGGGCAATACAATGAGCAGTTCTTC.

The chain joins TRBV4-1 to TRBJ1-6; the D gene is possibly TRBD1 (5 bases). V lost 1 base to trimming and J lost 9 bases, with 10 bases between them. This CDR3 contains 14 residues. The germline V gene has CDR1 MGHRA and CDR2 YSYEKL. In nucleotides, the CDR3 is TGCGCCAGCAGCCAAGGGATGGGGGGTTCACCCCTCCACTTT. Translation: CASSQGMGGSPLHF.

V is TRBV7-2 and J is TRBJ1-2; TRBD1 matches at 7 bases. V was clipped by 5 bases and J by 1 base; unmatched bases: 7. Germline V gene sequence: CDR1 SGHTA, CDR2 FQGNSA. The CDR3 is made up of 15 amino acids. The CDR3 spells CASSQDRTNNYGYTF. The CDR3 DNA sequence: TGTGCCAGCAGCCAGGACAGGACGAATAACTATGGCTACACCTTC.

This clone was observed a handful of times. The V gene is TRBV5-6, the J gene TRBJ1-2; TRBD1 is a possible D gene (6 bases). The CDR3 contains 14 residues. The germline V and J ends were trimmed by 2 bases and 8 bases, with 16 bases remaining between them. Germline V gene data show CDR1 as SGHDT and CDR2 as YYEEEE. The CDR3 DNA is TGTGCCAGCAGCTTAGGGGGGGTGGGGAGAGGCTACACCTTC. Its protein is CASSLGGVGRGYTF.

V and J are TRBV21-1 and TRBJ2-1; whether TRBD2, the table's D call, matches the DNA was not checked. TRBV21-1 is an annotated pseudogene. The CDR3 loop spans 15 amino acids. CDR3 residues: CASSKGAGGPHEQFF. CDR3 coding DNA: TGTGCCAGCAGCAAGGGAGCGGGGGGGCCTCATGAGCAGTTCTTC.

J is TRBJ2-5 and V is TRBV4-1, with D possibly being TRBD1 (6 bases). The length of the CDR3 is 13 residues. CDR1 MGHRA and CDR2 YSYEKL come from the germline V gene. Trimming shortened V by 1 base and J by 4 bases, and 7 bases separated the two germline ends. Written as DNA, the CDR3 is TGCGCCAGCAGCCAAGGGACAGCAGAGACCCAGTACTTC. Translation: CASSQGTAETQYF.

The chain combines TRBV7-3 with TRBJ2-1, with 12 bases lining up with TRBD2. With V trimmed by 4 bases and J by 4 bases, 5 bases remained unmatched. Looked up from germline, CDR1 is SGHTA and CDR2 is FQGTGA. The CDR3 runs 16 residues. The CDR3 DNA follows: TGTGCCAGCAGCTCTCCGACTAGCGGGGGTTACAATGAGCAGTTCTTC. It yields the protein CASSSPTSGGYNEQFF.